A single sample is the source of the 7 T cell receptor beta chains below, sequenced in a study of shared clonotypes between healthy human individuals. TCRdb keeps only in-frame clones here, not all; method: immunoSEQ multiplex PCR. The data show millions of clones, with roughly 92% seen just once and over 0.12% held by the top ten. Material for sequencing was naive CD4+ T cells sorted from blood. Subset described: CD45RA+ positively selected. All receptors derive from a man between 18 and 29 years old in good health.

The table lists this clone with a count of one. The chain joins TRBV7-2 to TRBJ2-3; 9 nucleotides line up with TRBD2. J was trimmed by 4 bases and V by 2 bases; bases with no gene match: 7. CDR1 SGHTA and CDR2 FQGNSA come from the germline V gene. The length of the CDR3 is 16 residues. CDR3 protein: CASSLHGGRGADTQYF. Here the CDR3 DNA reads TGTGCCAGCAGCTTACACGGCGGGAGGGGTGCAGATACGCAGTATTTT.

The chain employs TRBV28 and TRBJ1-2; D is possibly TRBD1 (6 bases). V was trimmed by 8 bases and J by 2 bases, leaving 21 bases between them. The germline gives CDR1 MDHEN, CDR2 SYDVKM. This CDR3 is 16 amino acids long. In DNA, the CDR3 is TGTGCCAGCGGGTGGGATAGGACAGAACAGAACTATGGCTACACCTTC. Protein: CASGWDRTEQNYGYTF.

The chain carries TRBV11-2 and TRBJ2-1, with 10 bases lining up with TRBD2. Germline V CDR1 and CDR2: SGHAT, FQNNGV. The CDR3 is made up of 16 amino acids. V lost 4 bases to trimming and J lost 7 bases; unmatched junction nucleotides: 10. The CDR3 loop is CASSSFLAGVGNEQFF. DNA of the CDR3: TGTGCCAGCAGCTCCTTTCTAGCGGGAGTGGGAAATGAGCAGTTCTTC.

The gene calls are TRBV5-4 and TRBJ1-6; D not certain. Germline CDR1 SGHNT, CDR2 YYREEE (reference sequence). The ends were cut back, 1 base at V and 9 bases at J, with 17 bases in the middle. The CDR3 sequence is 16 residues long. CDR3 amino acids: CASSLSISVLSSPLHF. The CDR3 DNA sequence: TGTGCCAGCAGCTTGAGTATTTCTGTCCTGAGTTCACCCCTCCACTTT.

This sequence joins TRBV13 and TRBJ2-7; 8 nucleotides agree with TRBD1. This CDR3 has 13 amino acids. Germline values: CDR1 PRHDT, CDR2 FYEKMQ (reference sequence). V lost 5 bases and J lost 3; bases outside the gene matches: 3. In DNA, the CDR3 is TGTGCCAGCAGCCCAGACAGGGGCTACGAGCAGTACTTC. Amino acids: CASSPDRGYEQYF.

The rearrangement links TRBV6-5 to TRBJ1-3; a possible D gene is TRBD1 (5 bases). Germline-derived CDR1 and CDR2 are MNHEY and SVGAGI. The V and J ends lost 10 bases and 0 bases respectively, with 16 bases between them. The length of the CDR3 is 15 residues. Written as DNA, the CDR3 is TGTGCCATCCGGCCGGGGGGAAGCTCTGGAAACACCATATATTTT. This sequence encodes CAIRPGGSSGNTIYF.

V and J are TRBV9 and TRBJ2-2; TRBD2 agrees at 7 bases. Germline CDR1 is SGDLS and CDR2 is YYNGEE. J gave up 2 bases and V 3 bases, and 7 bases lay outside the gene matches. This CDR3 comprises 16 residues. The CDR3 DNA reads TGTGCCAGCAGCGGCAGGTCTAGCGGAAACACCGGGGAGCTGTTTTTT. Its protein product is CASSGRSSGNTGELFF.